These T cell receptor beta chains were read from a single sample in a study of a mutant IDH1 vaccine in newly diagnosed glioma. Clones were sequenced by immunoSEQ multiplex PCR, and TCRdb holds only the in-frame ones, with some missing. This table holds about 56,000 clones, more than 75% found once. Their antigens remain unidentified. Specimen: PBMCs, collected from a glioma patient whose treatment included an IDH1 peptide vaccine. These TCRs come from a middle-aged man with glioma. Both conserved end residues are part of each CDR3. A D gene is named only where the DNA matches it firmly. Size is omitted from some rows. Given values are once, few, many or a class for expanded clones.

V gene	clone size	D gene	J gene	CDR3 protein	CDR3 DNA
TRBV5-4	-	-	TRBJ2-7	CASSLAPGYEQYF	TGTGCCAGCAGCTTGGCCCCGGGCTACGAGCAGTACTTC
TRBV4-1	-	TRBD1	TRBJ2-1	CASSPRDPGGDEQFF	TGCGCCAGCAGCCCCCGGGACCCAGGGGGCGATGAGCAGTTCTTC
TRBV7-2	few	-	TRBJ2-3	CASSLEGLRTDTQYF	TGTGCCAGCAGCTTAGAGGGGTTACGCACAGATACGCAGTATTTT
TRBV7-8	-	-	TRBJ2-1	CASSSRPSYSYNEQFF	TGTGCCAGCAGTTCCCGGCCGAGCTACTCCTACAATGAGCAGTTCTTC
TRBV29-1	-	-	TRBJ2-3	CSLLWSGTDTQYF	TGCAGCCTCCTTTGGAGTGGCACAGATACGCAGTATTTT
TRBV11-2	-	-	TRBJ1-4	CASSLEGRPGEKLFF	TGTGCCAGCAGCTTAGAGGGTCGGCCGGGAGAAAAACTGTTTTTT
TRBV19	few	-	TRBJ2-5	CASSGTYGETQYF	TGTGCCAGTAGCGGGACTTACGGAGAGACCCAGTACTTC
TRBV27	few	TRBD2	TRBJ2-1	CASSPGTSGTPEQFF	TGTGCCAGCAGCCCCGGGACTAGCGGGACCCCTGAGCAGTTCTTC
TRBV7-2	-	-	TRBJ1-2	CASSLTAAYGYTF	TGTGCCAGCAGCTTAACTGCAGCCTATGGCTACACCTTC
TRBV5-1	once	-	TRBJ1-1	CASSPPGRGYTEAFF	TGCGCCAGCAGCCCCCCGGGCAGGGGTTACACTGAAGCTTTCTTT
TRBV7-9	-	-	TRBJ2-7	CASSPLAGMAYEQYF	TGTGCCAGCAGCCCCCTGGCCGGGATGGCCTACGAGCAGTACTTC
TRBV4-1	-	TRBD1	TRBJ1-5	CASSPGYRGGGQPQHF	TGCGCCAGCAGCCCAGGTTACAGGGGAGGGGGGCAGCCCCAGCATTTT
TRBV7-2	few	TRBD1	TRBJ2-7	CASSFLGGGTGTYEQYF	TGTGCCAGCAGCTTTCTAGGGGGGGGGACAGGGACCTACGAGCAGTACTTC
TRBV4-1	-	TRBD1	TRBJ1-3	CASSPGGGMDGNTIYF	TGCGCCAGCAGCCCTGGAGGGGGCATGGATGGAAACACCATATATTTT
TRBV5-1	-	-	TRBJ2-2	CASSMGFYTGELFF	TGCGCCAGCAGTATGGGATTTTACACCGGGGAGCTGTTTTTT
TRBV5-1	-	-	TRBJ2-7	CASSLEGQGYEQYF	TGCGCCAGCAGCTTGGAGGGCCAGGGCTACGAGCAGTACTTC
TRBV5-1	-	-	TRBJ2-1	CASSLGDRVLDEQFF	TGCGCCAGCAGCTTGGGGGACCGGGTCCTCGATGAGCAGTTCTTC
TRBV19	-	TRBD1	TRBJ1-4	CASSRITGGNEKLFF	TGTGCCAGTAGTCGGATAACAGGGGGTAATGAAAAACTGTTTTTT
TRBV11-3	-	-	TRBJ2-7	CASSPGSREQYF	TGTGCCAGCAGCCCCGGGTCAAGAGAGCAGTACTTC
TRBV4-1	-	-	TRBJ2-7	CASSQDPHTPYEQYF	TGCGCCAGCAGCCAAGATCCGCATACCCCCTACGAGCAGTACTTC
TRBV6-6	few	-	TRBJ2-1	CASLGTGLYNEQFF	TGTGCCAGCCTCGGCACCGGGTTATACAATGAGCAGTTCTTC
TRBV7-6	-	-	TRBJ2-7	CASSTIPGTAPTYEQYF	TGTGCCAGCAGTACGATACCCGGGACGGCTCCTACCTACGAGCAGTACTTC
TRBV6-4	-	TRBD1	TRBJ1-2	CASSESGTGALYGYTF	TGTGCCAGCAGTGAGTCCGGGACAGGGGCCCTCTATGGCTACACCTTC
TRBV6-5	-	TRBD1	TRBJ2-7	CASREDRFSYEQYF	TGTGCCAGCAGAGAGGACAGGTTCTCCTACGAGCAGTACTTC
TRBV6-1	-	TRBD1	TRBJ1-5	CASSEVRGPSNQPQHF	TGTGCCAGCAGTGAGGTCAGGGGGCCTAGCAATCAGCCCCAGCATTTT
TRBV27	-	-	TRBJ1-5	CASSLLGQPQHF	TGTGCCAGCAGTTTATTAGGTCAGCCCCAGCATTTT
TRBV19	-	-	TRBJ2-3	CASSIGDNVRRLPGDTQYF	TGTGCCAGTAGTATAGGGGATAATGTCAGGCGACTCCCCGGGGATACGCAGTATTTT
TRBV6-5	once	-	TRBJ2-2	CASTLDRNTGELFF	TGTGCCAGCACCCTAGACAGAAACACCGGGGAGCTGTTTTTT
TRBV4-3	-	TRBD2	TRBJ2-3	CASTRTSGDTQYF	TGCGCCAGTACACGGACTAGCGGAGATACGCAGTATTTT
TRBV5-6	-	-	TRBJ2-5	CASSLERVAGQETQYF	TGTGCCAGCAGCTTGGAGCGGGTTGCAGGGCAAGAGACCCAGTACTTC
TRBV6-6	-	TRBD1	TRBJ2-5	CASSSGQGMETQYF	TGTGCCAGCAGCTCAGGACAGGGCATGGAGACCCAGTACTTC
TRBV5-1	-	-	TRBJ2-5	CASSLAPVGKETQYF	TGCGCCAGCAGCTTGGCGCCGGTAGGGAAAGAGACCCAGTACTTC
TRBV6-5	-	-	TRBJ1-5	CASSFSSNQPQHF	TGTGCCAGCAGTTTTAGTTCAAATCAGCCCCAGCATTTT
TRBV25-1	-	-	TRBJ1-4	CASSDSRHAVNEKLFF	TGTGCCAGCAGTGATTCGAGACATGCCGTTAATGAAAAACTGTTTTTT
TRBV14	-	-	TRBJ2-7	CASTPGIRDNEQYF	TGTGCCAGCACCCCGGGTATCAGGGACAACGAGCAGTACTTC
TRBV5-1	-	-	TRBJ2-5	CASSGGYGQETQYF	TGCGCCAGCAGTGGTGGTTATGGCCAAGAGACCCAGTACTTC
TRBV5-1	-	-	TRBJ2-5	CASSDRGSTQETQYF	TGCGCCAGCAGCGATAGGGGGAGTACACAAGAGACCCAGTACTTC
TRBV7-2	-	-	TRBJ2-6	CASSFLGANVLTF	TGTGCCAGCAGCTTCCTCGGGGCCAACGTCCTGACTTTC
TRBV5-4	-	-	TRBJ1-3	CASSRELSDGNTIYF	TGTGCCAGCAGCCGAGAGTTATCAGACGGAAACACCATATATTTT
TRBV7-9	-	TRBD1	TRBJ2-2	CASSFHRGRLGELFF	TGTGCCAGCAGCTTTCACAGGGGGCGCTTAGGGGAGCTGTTTTTT